The 3 T cell receptor beta chains below come from one sample, sequenced in a study of T cells after somatic rescue of genetic block. Measured with immunoSEQ multiplex PCR; TCRdb has only the in-frame clones, and not every one. The repertoire holds 88,000 or so clones, with 90% as singletons. The sample was peripheral blood mononuclear cells (PBMCs). These receptors all come from a woman aged 18-29 years.

This chain uses TRBV28 with TRBJ1-3; D not resolved. The V gene lost 3 bases and the J gene lost 4 bases, with 16 bases spanning the gap. In germline, CDR1 is MDHEN, CDR2 SYDVKM. CDR3 length: 16 amino acids. CDR3 loop: CASSFPRAALGNTIYF. The CDR3 region has the DNA TGTGCCAGCAGTTTCCCACGGGCTGCTCTGGGAAACACCATATATTTT.

The chain employs TRBV7-9 and TRBJ1-5; a possible D gene is TRBD1 (6 bases). The CDR3 loop spans 15 amino acids. The V end lost 6 bases, the J end lost 0 bases, and 12 bases lay between the germline ends. Germline V CDR1 and CDR2: SEHNR, FQNEAQ (reference sequence). The DNA of the CDR3 is TGTGCCAGCAGTACGACAGGTCTTAGCAATCAGCCCCAGCATTTT. Amino acids: CASSTTGLSNQPQHF. The full variable domain, its missing parts supplied by reference TRBV7-9 and TRBJ1-5, is DTGVSQNPRHKITKRGQNVTFRCDPISEHNRLYWYRQTLGQGPEFLTYFQNEAQLEKSRLLSDRFSAERPKGSFSTLEIQRTEQGDSAMYLCASSTTGLSNQPQHFGDGTRLSIL.

The chain recombines TRBV6-1 with TRBJ2-3; D gene ambiguous. The CDR3 sequence is 14 residues long. The V end lost 6 bases, the J end lost 5 bases, and 15 bases lay between the germline ends. Germline assignment: CDR1 MNHNS and CDR2 SASEGT. CDR3 amino acids: CASSPALIEDTQYF. The CDR3 DNA reads as TGTGCCAGCAGCCCCGCCCTAATAGAAGATACGCAGTATTTT.